Reported below is one T cell receptor beta chain. The data are from a study of T-cell memory formation after mild COVID-19. With constant-segment primers, 5'RACE yielded cDNA libraries of TCR alpha and TCR beta that carried sample barcodes and UMIs. MiXCR, applied by TCRdb to the 5' RACE reads, yields one record per CDR3 protein. The sample lists about 470,000 distinct CDR3 sequences; around a sixth were seen once. The clonotype comes from an adult woman who had mild COVID-19 (a few samples of this study predate the infection). Cell type and time point are not known. Sequencing used PBMCs or a T cell subset sorted from them (not recorded which).

The CDR3 loop is CASSFGLPQETQYF. DNA for the CDR3: TGTGCCAGCAGCTTTGGACTACCGCAAGAGACCCAGTACTTC. V gene TRBV7-9 combines with J gene TRBJ2-5; D is possibly TRBD2 (6 bases). The CDR3 has 14 amino acids. V was shortened by 3 bases and J by 2 bases, with 10 bases between the two germline ends. Looked up from germline, CDR1 is SEHNR and CDR2 is FQNEAQ (reference sequence). The full variable domain, with the rest looked up from reference TRBV7-9 and TRBJ2-5, is DTGVSQNPRHKITKRGQNVTFRCDPISEHNRLYWYRQTLGQGPEFLTYFQNEAQLEKSRLLSDRFSAERPKGSFSTLEIQRTEQGDSAMYLCASSFGLPQETQYFGPGTRLLVL.